Listed here are 14 T cell receptor beta chains from one sample, sequenced in a study of T cells after yellow fever vaccination. MiXCR, applied by TCRdb to the 5' RACE reads, yields one record per CDR3 protein. The sample lists some 350,000 distinct CDR3 sequences; about 6.2% were seen once. The sample here was PBMCs, taken 5 days after the yellow fever booster vaccination. Receptors were obtained from a man aged 25 to 40 who received the YFV17D yellow fever vaccine.

This clonotype has a handful of counts. The chain links TRBV4-2 to TRBJ2-3, with 15 bases aligning to TRBD2. J was trimmed by 5 bases and V by 0 bases; bases with no gene match: 3. The CDR3 sequence is 17 residues long. The germline CDR1 and CDR2 sequences are LGHNA and YNFKEQ. Written as DNA, the CDR3 is TGTGCCAGCAGCCAAGATCGGACTAGCGGGAGGGGAGATACGCAGTATTTT. Translation: CASSQDRTSGRGDTQYF.

At least ten counts were recorded for this clonotype. J is TRBJ2-1 and V is TRBV6-2 or TRBV6-3; D is uncertain. The CDR3 consists of 14 residues. With 7 bases removed from V and 2 bases from J, the gap between germline ends came to 12 bases. CDR1 MNHEY and CDR2 SVGEGT come from the germline V gene. Here the CDR3 reads CASTLPAAYNEQFF. DNA of the CDR3: TGTGCCAGCACTTTACCGGCCGCCTACAATGAGCAGTTCTTC.

This clonotype was found many times. The V call is TRBV5-1, the J call TRBJ2-1; 11 bases are shared with TRBD2. CDR3 length equals 14 residues. CDR1 and CDR2 from the germline V gene are SGHRS and YFSETQ. The V gene end was trimmed by 7 bases and the J gene end by 3 bases; junction bases not matched to a gene: 3. The CDR3 reads CASGTSGFYNEQFF. CDR3 DNA: TGCGCCAGCGGGACTAGCGGTTTCTACAATGAGCAGTTCTTC. The full variable domain, with the rest looked up from reference TRBV5-1 and TRBJ2-1, is KAGVTQTPRYLIKTRGQQVTLSCSPISGHRSVSWYQQTPGQGLQFLFEYFSETQRNKGNFPGRFSGRQFSNSRSEMNVSTLELGDSALYLCASGTSGFYNEQFFGPGTRLTVL.

This clonotype was observed a few times. J is TRBJ2-1 and V is TRBV9; 9 bases line up with TRBD2. The trim removed 0 bases at V and 1 base at J, leaving 5 bases unmatched. Germline CDR1 SGDLS, CDR2 YYNGEE. This CDR3 is 17 amino acids long. The CDR3, as DNA: TGTGCCAGCAGCGTAGCCCCAGCGGGAGGTTCCTACAATGAGCAGTTCTTC. It translates to CASSVAPAGGSYNEQFF. Based on the CDR3 plus reference TRBV9 and TRBJ2-1, the full variable domain is DSGVTQTPKHLITATGQRVTLRCSPRSGDLSVYWYQQSLDQGLQFLIQYYNGEERAKGNILERFSAQQFPDLHSELNLSSLELGDSALYFCASSVAPAGGSYNEQFFGPGTRLTVL.

This clonotype occurred many times. The chain has TRBV6-2 or TRBV6-3 and TRBJ1-1; no firm D call. The V gene lost 2 bases and the J gene lost 5 bases, with 3 bases spanning the gap. Germline V gene lookup returns CDR1 MNHEY and CDR2 SVGEGT. This CDR3 is 11 amino acids long. CDR3 sequence: CASSYPTEAFF. In nucleotides, the CDR3 is TGTGCCAGCAGTTACCCGACTGAAGCTTTCTTT.

The CDR3 region is CASSLNSGRANEQFF. The CDR3 nucleotides read TGTGCCAGCAGCTTAAATAGCGGGAGGGCCAACGAGCAGTTCTTC. This rearrangement joins TRBV11-3 to TRBJ2-1; TRBD2 aligns across 11 bases. J was trimmed by 10 bases and V by 2 bases; bases with no gene match: 7. Germline values: CDR1 SGHNT, CDR2 YENEEA. This CDR3 contains 15 residues. Combining the CDR3 with reference TRBV11-3 and TRBJ2-1 gives the whole variable domain EAGVVQSPRYKIIEKKQPVAFWCNPISGHNTLYWYLQNLGQGPELLIRYENEEAVDDSQLPKDRFSAERLKGVDSTLKIQPAELGDSAVYLCASSLNSGRANEQFFGPGTRLTVL.

This clonotype was seen at least ten times. This chain uses TRBV11-2 with TRBJ2-3; 10 bases match TRBD1. CDR1 is SGHAT and CDR2 is FQNNGV in the germline V gene. The CDR3 has 18 amino acids. V was clipped by 5 bases and J by 1 base; unmatched bases: 12. CDR3 coding DNA: TGTGCCAGCAGCCCCCTACCTTTGGGGACAGGGGGCACAGATACGCAGTATTTT. Translated: CASSPLPLGTGGTDTQYF.

The gene calls are TRBV11-2 and TRBJ1-5; possible D gene TRBD1, 6 bases. In germline, CDR1 is SGHAT, CDR2 FQNNGV. The CDR3 is made up of 15 amino acids. The V gene lost 5 bases and the J gene lost 4 bases, with 15 bases spanning the gap. The CDR3 bases are TGTGCCAGCAGCCTCTCGGGGGCCGGGAATCAGCCCCAGCATTTT. Translated, it gives CASSLSGAGNQPQHF. Based on the CDR3 plus reference TRBV11-2 and TRBJ1-5, the full variable domain is EAGVAQSPRYKIIEKRQSVAFWCNPISGHATLYWYQQILGQGPKLLIQFQNNGVVDDSQLPKDRFSAERLKGVDSTLKIQPAKLEDSAVYLCASSLSGAGNQPQHFGDGTRLSIL.

This clonotype has ten or more counts. This chain uses TRBV20-1 with TRBJ2-1, with TRBD2 identical over 13 bases. The trim removed 3 bases at V and 6 bases at J, leaving 8 bases unmatched. Germline CDR1 reads DFQATT; CDR2 reads SNEGSKA (reference sequence). The CDR3 extends over 16 amino acids. In DNA, the CDR3 is TGCAGTGCTAGCCCACCGACTAGCGGGAGGCCCAATGAGCAGTTCTTC. Translated, it gives CSASPPTSGRPNEQFF.

This clonotype appeared a few times. This sequence joins TRBV7-9 and TRBJ2-3; no firm D call. CDR3 size: 16 residues. From germline, CDR1 is SEHNR and CDR2 FQNEAQ (reference sequence). V gave up 2 bases and J gave up 0 bases, with 12 bases separating them. CDR3 coding DNA: TGTGCCAGCAGCTTAATTACCCGGTCCAGCACAGATACGCAGTATTTT. Its protein is CASSLITRSSTDTQYF.

Only a few counts were recorded for this clonotype. V gene TRBV7-2 combines with J gene TRBJ2-2; 8 bases line up with TRBD1. V lost 5 bases to trimming and J lost 3 bases; unmatched junction nucleotides: 5. This CDR3 is built from 15 residues. CDR1 is SGHTA, CDR2 FQGNSA, per germline. The DNA of the CDR3 is TGTGCCAGCAGCAACCAGGGGGCCTACACCGGGGAGCTGTTTTTT. This gives the protein CASSNQGAYTGELFF.

Ten or more counts support this clonotype. V is TRBV6-5 and J is TRBJ2-1; TRBD2 agrees at 9 bases. Germline CDR1 MNHEY, CDR2 SVGAGI. The CDR3 loop spans 15 amino acids. V dropped 2 bases and J dropped 7; count of bases not matched to a gene: 6. The CDR3 here is CASSYPLAGANEQFF. The CDR3 DNA reads TGTGCCAGCAGTTACCCCTTAGCGGGAGCAAATGAGCAGTTCTTC.

The chain joins TRBV18 to TRBJ2-2; TRBD1 matches 9 bases. CDR1 KGHSH and CDR2 LQKENI come from the germline V gene. This CDR3 is built from 16 residues. V lost 6 bases to trimming and J lost 4 bases; unmatched junction nucleotides: 9. The CDR3 nucleotides are TGTGCCAGCTCGGAAGCCGGGACAGGGATCACCGGGGAGCTGTTTTTT. It translates to CASSEAGTGITGELFF.

V is TRBV5-1 and J is TRBJ2-7; the D gene is possibly TRBD2 (5 bases). The V gene's germline CDR1 is SGHRS and CDR2 YFSETQ. The CDR3 has 15 amino acids. The V gene lost 0 bases and the J gene lost 2 bases, with 12 bases spanning the gap. The CDR3 DNA follows: TGCGCCAGCAGCTTGGAGAGTCCCGGGGCCTACGAGCAGTACTTC. Translation: CASSLESPGAYEQYF.